One and the same sample provided the 10 T cell receptor beta chains below, sequenced in a study of T cell responses to AZD1222 COVID-19 vaccine listed by TCRdb under 2021. The library was generated by the immunoSEQ multiplex PCR assay. TCRdb took this table from immuneACCESS and kept in-frame rearrangements with V and J called. Such tables lack part of the clones; where checked against another copy, unresolved V genes explain under half of the gap, and the rest is unexplained. This sample lists 150,000 to 200,000 clones; over 85% were detected once. 3.5% to 5% of the sample is taken by the ten largest. The intended sense of this specimen's time point label: baseline before first vaccination. Specimen: peripheral blood, collected on day 0 of AZD1222 vaccination. The receptors come from an adult in good health.

The chain has TRBV19 and TRBJ1-5; 8 bases map to TRBD1. The CDR3 is 12 amino acids. Per the germline V gene, CDR1 is LNHDA and CDR2 is SQIVND (reference sequence). V lost 9 bases and J lost 7; bases outside the gene matches: 5. This chain's CDR3 is CASDRGRQPQHF. Written as DNA, the CDR3 is TGTGCCAGCGACAGGGGTAGGCAGCCCCAGCATTTT.

On this clone: This same CDR3 is encoded by further DNA sequences in the sample. This chain links TRBV5-6 with TRBJ1-2; TRBD1 might be the D (5 bases). The CDR3 length is 13 residues. The V gene lost 1 base and the J gene lost 2 bases, with 6 bases spanning the gap. CDR1 and CDR2 from the germline V gene are SGHDT and YYEEEE. CDR3 DNA sequence: TGTGCCAGCAGCTTGCCAGGGAACTATGGCTACACCTTC. Translated: CASSLPGNYGYTF.

The J gene is TRBJ1-2, the V gene TRBV9, with D possibly matching TRBD1 (5 bases). CDR1 is SGDLS and CDR2 is YYNGEE in the germline V gene. V dropped 4 bases and J dropped 3 bases, with 16 bases sitting between them. This CDR3 has 15 amino acids. The CDR3 nucleotides read TGTGCCAGCAGCTCCCGGGGCCCCAGGGACTATGGCTACACCTTC. Its protein is CASSSRGPRDYGYTF.

The chain carries TRBV4-1 and TRBJ1-2; 7 positions match TRBD1. V gave up 1 base and J gave up 8 bases; unmatched junction bases: 7. Germline-derived CDR1 and CDR2 are MGHRA and YSYEKL. This CDR3 has 14 residues. CDR3 in amino acids: CASSQGVGQSGYTF. The CDR3 DNA follows: TGCGCCAGCAGCCAAGGAGTGGGACAGTCGGGCTACACCTTC.

The chain has TRBV7-9 and TRBJ2-3; tentatively, D is TRBD2 (6 bases). Germline V CDR1 and CDR2: SEHNR, FQNEAQ (reference sequence). The CDR3 loop spans 15 amino acids. V was cut by 1 base and J by 4 bases, with 12 bases left in between. As DNA, the CDR3 is TGTGCCAGCAGCTTAGTGAGGCGGGGTGCAGATACGCAGTATTTT. Translation: CASSLVRRGADTQYF.

V gene TRBV25-1 combines with J gene TRBJ1-2, with a possible D match to TRBD1 (5 bases). This CDR3 is 15 amino acids long. Germline CDR1 MGHDK, CDR2 SYGVNS. The V end was cut by 6 bases, the J end by 8 bases, with 22 bases between. The CDR3 protein is CASRGAGSLGRGYTF. In nucleotides, the CDR3 is TGTGCCAGCAGAGGGGCGGGAAGCCTCGGTAGAGGCTACACCTTC.

The rearrangement uses TRBV10-3 and TRBJ1-4, with no clear D. Germline V gene sequence: CDR1 ENHRY, CDR2 SYGVKD. Trimming stripped 5 bases from V and 8 bases from J, with 12 bases between. The CDR3 spans 13 residues. The CDR3 sequence is CAISSLEEEKLFF. Written as DNA, the CDR3 is TGTGCCATCAGTTCCCTGGAGGAGGAAAAACTGTTTTTT.

The CDR3 bases are TGTGCCAGCAGCCTATTTGCGGGAGGGGCAGATACGCAGTATTTT. Translated: CASSLFAGGADTQYF. J is TRBJ2-3 and V is TRBV7-2, with TRBD2 matching 9 bases. V trimming: 5 bases; J trimming: 4 bases; junction bases outside the gene matches: 7. The CDR3 loop spans 15 amino acids. CDR1 and CDR2 (germline): SGHTA, FQGNSA.

V usage is TRBV12-3 or TRBV12-4 and J usage is TRBJ1-1, with D unresolved. The V and J ends lost 4 bases and 5 bases respectively, with 11 bases between them. The CDR3 spans 13 residues. The CDR3 coding sequence is TGTGCCAGCAGTTCGGACTTAGCTACTGAAGCTTTCTTT. This encodes CASSSDLATEAFF.

This rearrangement joins TRBV7-8 to TRBJ1-3; 7 bases fit TRBD1. This CDR3 comprises 13 residues. V was clipped by 5 bases and J by 6 bases; unmatched bases: 4. In germline, CDR1 is SGHVS, CDR2 FQNEAQ. The CDR3 here is CASSEGQQNTIYF. The CDR3 DNA reads as TGTGCCAGCAGCGAGGGACAGCAAAACACCATATATTTT. The complete variable domain, with remaining parts taken from reference TRBV7-8 and TRBJ1-3, reads GAGVSQSPRYKVAKRGQDVALRCDPISGHVSLFWYQQALGQGPEFLTYFQNEAQLDKSGLPSDRFFAERPEGSVSTLKIQRTQQEDSAVYLCASSEGQQNTIYFGEGSWLTVV.